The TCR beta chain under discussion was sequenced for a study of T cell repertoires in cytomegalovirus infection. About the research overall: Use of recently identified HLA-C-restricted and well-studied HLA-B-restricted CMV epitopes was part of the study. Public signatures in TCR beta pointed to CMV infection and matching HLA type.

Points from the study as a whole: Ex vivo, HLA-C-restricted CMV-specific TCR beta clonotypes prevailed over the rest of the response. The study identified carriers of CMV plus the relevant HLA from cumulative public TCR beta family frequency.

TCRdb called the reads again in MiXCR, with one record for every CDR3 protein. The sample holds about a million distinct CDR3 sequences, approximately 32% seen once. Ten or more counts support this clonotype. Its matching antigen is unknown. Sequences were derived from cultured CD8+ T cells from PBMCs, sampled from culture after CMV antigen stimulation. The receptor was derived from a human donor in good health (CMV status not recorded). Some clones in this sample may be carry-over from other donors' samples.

CDR3 nucleotides: TGTGCCAGCAGCTTAGACCAGAGCTCCTACAATGAGCAGTTCTTC. Protein product: CASSLDQSSYNEQFF. The genes are TRBV7-2 and TRBJ2-1; D is unresolved. V was shortened by 1 base and J by 0 bases, with 7 bases between the two germline ends. The CDR3 is made up of 15 amino acids. CDR1 and CDR2 from the germline V gene are SGHTA and FQGNSA.